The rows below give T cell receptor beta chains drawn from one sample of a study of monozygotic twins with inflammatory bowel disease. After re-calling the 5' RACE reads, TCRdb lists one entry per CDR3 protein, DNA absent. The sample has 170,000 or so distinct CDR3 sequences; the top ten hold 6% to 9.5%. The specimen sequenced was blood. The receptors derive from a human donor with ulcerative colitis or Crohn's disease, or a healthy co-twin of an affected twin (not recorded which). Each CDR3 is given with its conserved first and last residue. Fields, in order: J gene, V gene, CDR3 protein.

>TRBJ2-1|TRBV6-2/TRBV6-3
CASSSANEISGRSSYNEQFF
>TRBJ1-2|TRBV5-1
CASSPGRPNYGYTF
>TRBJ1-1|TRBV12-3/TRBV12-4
CASSLAGLTGGASRAFF
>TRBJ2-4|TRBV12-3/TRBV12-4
CASSPPTTGLNIQYF
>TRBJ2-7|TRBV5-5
CASSLELAATSYEQYF
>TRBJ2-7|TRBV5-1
CASSGGLAGDYEQYF
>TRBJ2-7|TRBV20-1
CSAILAGPSYEQYF
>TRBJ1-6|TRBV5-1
CATRSATTSSPLHF
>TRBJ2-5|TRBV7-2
CASSFTGTSQETQYF
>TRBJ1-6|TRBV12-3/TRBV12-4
CASSPRGHSPLHF
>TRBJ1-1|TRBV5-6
CASSPGQKRINTEAFF
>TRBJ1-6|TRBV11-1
CASSTQQGEPLHF
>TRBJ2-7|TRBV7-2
CASSLLAGARVPYEQYF
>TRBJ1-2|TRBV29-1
CSVPSGFYGYTF
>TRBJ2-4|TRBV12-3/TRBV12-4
CASSGGGAHLAKNIQYF
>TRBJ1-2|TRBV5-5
CASSLDPTGNGGYTF
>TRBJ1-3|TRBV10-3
CAISESGNTIYF
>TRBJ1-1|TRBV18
CASSPSGTGERAFF
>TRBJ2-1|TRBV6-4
CASSDSYRDNEQFF
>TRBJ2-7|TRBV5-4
CASSLGQDTEQYF
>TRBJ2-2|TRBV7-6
CASSLELAMNTGELFF
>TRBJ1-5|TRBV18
CASSPPGGQPQHF
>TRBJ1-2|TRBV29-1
CSAGQGASYGYTF
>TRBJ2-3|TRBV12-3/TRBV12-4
CASSPSASTDTQYF
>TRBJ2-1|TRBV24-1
CATSDLRSGGYNEQFF
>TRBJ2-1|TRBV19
CASSPSLLAGVNNEQFF
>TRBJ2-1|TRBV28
CASSLLAADSSGYNEQFF
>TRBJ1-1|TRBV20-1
CSASRQRVNTEAFF
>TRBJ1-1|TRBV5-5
CASRSGPENTEAFF
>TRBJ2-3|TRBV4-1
CASSQDGRVGDTQYF
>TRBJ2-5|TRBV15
CATSRVGGYQETQYF
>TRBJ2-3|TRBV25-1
CASSEGLAGVATQYF
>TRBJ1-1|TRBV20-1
CSADSTARGITEAFF
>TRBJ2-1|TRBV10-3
CAIILRRNEQFF
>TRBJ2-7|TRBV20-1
CSATFLISYEQYF
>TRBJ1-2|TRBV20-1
CSAFGQGGGYGYTF
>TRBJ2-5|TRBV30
CAWSVSVGRWETQYF
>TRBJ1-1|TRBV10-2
CASSRAEGGAEAFF
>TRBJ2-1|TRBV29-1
CSVQLTSGTLNEQFF
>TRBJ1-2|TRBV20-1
CSASPGLFYGYTF
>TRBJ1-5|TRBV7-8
CASRRDRGLHQPQHF
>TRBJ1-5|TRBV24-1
CATGDRENQPQHF
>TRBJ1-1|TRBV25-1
CASSEYWVTHTEAFF
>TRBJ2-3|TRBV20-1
CSARDLTSGNLDTQYF
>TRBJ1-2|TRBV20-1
CSAINGLPRYGCTF
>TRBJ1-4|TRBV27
CASSPLTATNEKLFF
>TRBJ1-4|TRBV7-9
CASSLTGINEKLFF
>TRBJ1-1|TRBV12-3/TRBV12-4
CASSWRGGTEAFF
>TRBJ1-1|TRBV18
CASSPNREAEAFF
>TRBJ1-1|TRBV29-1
CSVSTGQRNTEAFF
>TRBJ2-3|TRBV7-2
CASSLVRTDTDTQYF